Presented here are 29 T cell receptor beta chains from one specimen sequenced in a study of blood T cells in healthy people across ages. Through a sample-barcoded 5' primer and a J-beta primer mix, a second PCR was run for 7 to 11 cycles. Each CDR3 protein gets one entry after TCRdb re-called the 5' RACE reads with MiXCR. This table holds 1.5 million to 2 million distinct CDR3 sequences, around half found once. Sequencing input: blood. The receptors shown here come from a woman in her thirties or forties in good health.

This sequence joins TRBV4-1 and TRBJ1-2; unclear D gene. Trimming removed 4 bases from V and 6 bases from J, with 12 bases in between. From germline, CDR1 is MGHRA and CDR2 YSYEKL. The CDR3 is 13 residues long. The CDR3 loop is CASSRVTADGYTF. CDR3 sequence (DNA): TGCGCCAGCAGCCGAGTAACAGCGGATGGCTACACCTTC.

This chain joins TRBV28 and TRBJ2-4; possible D gene TRBD1, 6 bases. The end of the DNA fits TRBJ2-7 better, so the J call may be wrong. Germline CDR1 and CDR2: MDHEN and SYDVKM. The CDR3 spans 15 residues. In DNA form, the CDR3 reads TGTGCCAGCAGGAAACTACGGGACACCACCTACGAGCAGTACTTC. Amino acids: CASRKLRDTTYEQYF.

The chain is built from TRBV5-5 and TRBJ2-5; maybe TRBD2 (6 bases). CDR3 length: 15 residues. Deletions cut 0 bases from V and 2 bases from J, with 11 bases between. The germline CDR1 and CDR2 sequences are SGHKS and YYEKEE (reference sequence). The CDR3: CASSLVNAGQETQYF. The CDR3 DNA reads as TGTGCCAGCAGCTTGGTCAACGCGGGGCAAGAGACCCAGTACTTC.

This clonotype came up a few times. This chain uses TRBV27 with TRBJ2-7, with D possibly matching TRBD1 (5 bases). The V gene lost 4 bases and the J gene lost 7 bases, with 11 bases spanning the gap. The germline V gene encodes CDR1 MNHEY and CDR2 SMNVEV (reference sequence). CDR3 length: 12 residues. The CDR3, as DNA: TGTGCCAGCAGTTCCGACAAGGGGGAGCAGTACTTC. Protein sequence: CASSSDKGEQYF.

This clonotype has just a few counts. The chain recombines TRBV11-2 with TRBJ2-5, with D possibly TRBD1 on 6 matching bases. The CDR3 is 17 amino acids. V dropped 5 bases and J dropped 3 bases, with 22 bases sitting between them. CDR1 SGHAT and CDR2 FQNNGV come from the germline V gene. Here the CDR3 DNA reads TGTGCCAGCAGCGTTAAATTGGTACGCAGGGGAGAAGAGACCCAGTACTTC. This translates into CASSVKLVRRGEETQYF.

A word on this clonotype: A junction boundary mismatches the germline segment, possibly from a read error. The J gene is TRBJ2-1, the V gene TRBV11-2; 11 bases are shared with TRBD1. This CDR3 comprises 13 residues. Per germline, CDR1 SGHAT and CDR2 FQNNGV. The CDR3 DNA is TGTACCAGCAGCTTAGGGACAGGGGGGGAGCAGTTCTTC. Its translation: CTSSLGTGGEQFF. Using reference TRBV11-2 and TRBJ2-1 for the parts outside the CDR3, the full variable domain is EAGVAQSPRYKIIEKRQSVAFWCNPISGHATLYWYQQILGQGPKLLIQFQNNGVVDDSQLPKDRFSAERLKGVDSTLKIQPAKLEDSAVYLCTSSLGTGGEQFFGPGTRLTVL.

CDR3 loop: CASSSPYPPGQQFF. CDR3 DNA: TGTGCCAGCAGTTCCCCCTACCCACCGGGACAGCAGTTCTTC. J is TRBJ2-1 and V is TRBV27; D is perhaps TRBD1 or TRBD2 (5 bases each). The CDR3 consists of 14 residues. Germline assignment: CDR1 MNHEY and CDR2 SMNVEV (reference sequence). Trimming removed 4 bases at V and 11 bases at J, with 18 bases between.

The genes are TRBV6-4 and TRBJ1-4; no clear D. CDR1 and CDR2 from the germline V gene are MRHNA and SNTAGT. The CDR3 runs 14 residues. With 3 bases removed from V and 8 bases from J, the gap between germline ends came to 13 bases. The CDR3 reads CASSETGSPEKLFF. In nucleotides, the CDR3 is TGTGCCAGCAGTGAAACCGGGAGCCCGGAAAAACTGTTTTTT.

The V and J genes are TRBV9 and TRBJ1-4; D is unclear. This CDR3 is 15 amino acids long. Germline CDR1 is SGDLS and CDR2 is YYNGEE. V was trimmed by 2 bases and J by 5 bases, leaving 13 bases between them. CDR3 sequence (DNA): TGTGCCAGCAGCGTGTCAGGCGCCCCCAATGAAAAACTGTTTTTT. As protein: CASSVSGAPNEKLFF.

In regard to this clonotype: An end of the junction differs from the germline gene, which may be a read error. The chain uses TRBV4-2 and TRBJ2-2; 13 nucleotides match TRBD2. Per the germline V gene, CDR1 is LGHNA and CDR2 is YNFKEQ. The CDR3 totals 18 residues. CDR3: CASSWGLAGTPATGGLFF. The DNA of the CDR3 is TGTGCCAGCAGTTGGGGACTAGCGGGGACTCCGGCCACCGGGGGGCTGTTTTTT.

This clonotype was observed once. It may be a read error: a sequence one base away is much more abundant. The rearrangement links TRBV2 to TRBJ2-5; D not certain. V was cut by 7 bases and J by 3 bases, with 6 bases left in between. The CDR3 spans 11 residues. Germline CDR1 is SNHLY and CDR2 is FYNNEI. For the CDR3, the DNA is TGTGCCAGCATTACAGAAGAGACCCAGTACTTC. It codes for CASITEETQYF.

The CDR3 nucleotides are TGTGCCAGCAGTGCCACAGGGGGCGGGAACACTGAAGCTTTCTTT. Its protein is CASSATGGGNTEAFF. The rearrangement links TRBV12-3 or TRBV12-4 to TRBJ1-1; the match to TRBD1 covers 9 bases. V shed 5 bases, J shed 1 base, and the junction held 5 bases outside the gene matches. CDR3 length: 15 residues.

A few counts support this clonotype. This sequence joins TRBV5-1 and TRBJ2-5, with TRBD2 matching over 13 bases. J lost 2 bases, V lost 5 bases, and 3 bases had no gene match. Germline CDR1 reads SGHRS; CDR2 reads YFSETQ. CDR3 length equals 15 residues. The CDR3, as DNA: TGCGCCAGCAGAAGGGGACTAGCGGGGCAAGAGACCCAGTACTTC. This translates into CASRRGLAGQETQYF.

This clonotype was seen only a few times. The rearrangement links TRBV27 to TRBJ2-1; D gene unclear. Germline CDR1 is MNHEY and CDR2 is SMNVEV (reference sequence). This CDR3 has 11 amino acids. V lost 6 bases and J 6 bases, leaving 6 bases between the germline ends. The CDR3 sequence: CASRDTNEQFF. For the CDR3, the DNA is TGTGCCAGCAGGGATACCAATGAGCAGTTCTTC.

CDR3 nucleotide sequence: TGTGCCAGCAGTTATAGGGAATCGCAGTTCTTC. Translation: CASSYRESQFF. This chain links TRBV2 with TRBJ2-1; D not certain. The CDR3 length is 11 residues. V gave up 5 bases and J gave up 12 bases, with 11 bases separating them. CDR1 and CDR2 from the germline V gene are SNHLY and FYNNEI.

CDR3 in DNA: TGTGCCAGCAGGGTCCCTGTAGAGACCCAGTACTTC. Encoded protein: CASRVPVETQYF. The V call is TRBV7-2, the J call TRBJ2-5; D is uncertain. Deletions cut 6 bases from V and 4 bases from J, with 9 bases between. The CDR3 spans 12 residues. Germline assignment: CDR1 SGHTA and CDR2 FQGNSA.

This clonotype occurred many times. This rearrangement joins TRBV12-3 or TRBV12-4 to TRBJ1-5; D unresolved. V lost 5 bases, J lost 0 bases, and 2 bases lay in between. The CDR3 is 12 residues long. The chain's CDR3 is CASSNSNQPQHF. CDR3 coding DNA: TGTGCCAGCAGTAATAGCAATCAGCCCCAGCATTTT.

The V call is TRBV28, the J call TRBJ2-5, with a tentative D call TRBD2 (6 bases). CDR3 length: 15 residues. Germline V lookup: CDR1 MDHEN, CDR2 SYDVKM. The V gene lost 9 bases and the J gene lost 1 base, with 18 bases spanning the gap. This CDR3 reads CASSEIAGIQETQYF. The CDR3 DNA follows: TGTGCCAGTTCAGAAATCGCGGGGATCCAAGAGACCCAGTACTTC.

This clonotype was seen more than once but under ten times. The rearrangement joins TRBV20-1 to TRBJ2-7; possibly TRBD1 for D (6 bases). The germline V gene has CDR1 DFQATT and CDR2 SNEGSKA (reference sequence). Trimming took 5 bases from V and 0 from J, leaving 17 bases between them. The CDR3 extends over 15 amino acids. The CDR3 loop is CSARRDRSSSYEQYF. CDR3 nucleotides: TGCAGTGCTCGCCGAGACAGGTCGAGCTCCTACGAGCAGTACTTC.

This rearrangement joins TRBV5-1 to TRBJ2-5, with 10 bases identical to TRBD2. The CDR3 is 15 residues long. Per germline, CDR1 SGHRS and CDR2 YFSETQ. Unmatched junction bases numbered 16, after V lost 6 bases and J lost 11 bases. CDR3 sequence: CASISTSGAYNEQYF. CDR3 DNA sequence: TGCGCCAGCATCAGTACTAGCGGGGCCTATAATGAGCAGTACTTC.

This clonotype was picked up one time. This chain joins TRBV12-3 or TRBV12-4 and TRBJ2-5; D not resolved. Trimming pared 3 bases from V and 1 base from J, leaving 15 bases between. This CDR3 is 16 amino acids long. The CDR3 reads CASSFRSGVPQETQYF. The CDR3 region has the DNA TGTGCCAGCAGTTTTAGGTCGGGCGTTCCCCAAGAGACCCAGTACTTC.

This chain uses TRBV7-9 with TRBJ1-4, with D possibly being TRBD1 (6 bases). The CDR3 runs 15 residues. Germline CDR1 SEHNR, CDR2 FQNEAQ (reference sequence). V was cut by 5 bases and J by 8 bases, with 18 bases left in between. This chain's CDR3 is CASSPTGRGDEKLFF. The CDR3 nucleotides read TGTGCCAGCAGCCCAACGGGTAGGGGGGACGAAAAACTGTTTTTT.

This sequence joins TRBV24-1 and TRBJ2-3; tentative D call: TRBD1 (5 bases). V shed 3 bases and J shed 4 bases, with 13 bases lying between them. Germline V gene data show CDR1 as KGHDR and CDR2 as SFDVKD. The CDR3 spans 15 residues. CDR3 residues: CATSDAPGWADTQYF. The CDR3 DNA follows: TGTGCCACCAGTGATGCGCCAGGGTGGGCAGATACGCAGTATTTT.

This rearrangement joins TRBV7-2 to TRBJ2-5; 9 bases match TRBD2. The DNA matches TRBJ2-7 better at its end, which makes the J call doubtful. The CDR3 has 15 residues. Germline-derived CDR1 and CDR2 are SGHTA and FQGNSA. The CDR3 region is CASSLRPSGDFEQYF. The CDR3 DNA reads TGTGCCAGCAGCTTAAGGCCTAGCGGGGATTTCGAGCAGTACTTC.

The V call is TRBV6-5, the J call TRBJ2-1; 10 nucleotides agree with TRBD1. After removal of 2 bases from V and 1 base from J, the junction contained 5 bases not matched to a gene. Germline loops: CDR1 MNHEY, CDR2 SVGAGI. The CDR3 covers 17 residues. CDR3 nucleotides: TGTGCCAGCAGTTACATCTGGGACAGGGGATCCTACAATGAGCAGTTCTTC. This gives the protein CASSYIWDRGSYNEQFF.

This clonotype was seen many times. The V and J genes are TRBV11-2 and TRBJ2-5; weak D call: TRBD2 (5 bases). V was clipped by 1 base and J by 6 bases, with 15 bases between them. The CDR3 is 15 residues long. Germline-derived CDR1 and CDR2 are SGHAT and FQNNGV. CDR3 DNA: TGTGCCAGCAGCTTAGTCGGTACTAGAAGGCAGACCCAGTACTTC. Translated: CASSLVGTRRQTQYF.

The V and J genes are TRBV5-5 and TRBJ2-5; unclear D gene. Trimming took off 0 bases at V and 2 bases at J, with 11 bases between the two ends. Germline assignment: CDR1 SGHKS and CDR2 YYEKEE (reference sequence). CDR3 length: 15 residues. DNA of the CDR3: TGTGCCAGCAGCTTGGAACTTCACATTCAAGAGACCCAGTACTTC. This sequence encodes CASSLELHIQETQYF.

As concerns this clonotype: The junction departs from germline at one end; a sequencing error may be responsible. V usage is TRBV15 and J usage is TRBJ2-7; the D gene is possibly TRBD2 (6 bases). The CDR3 spans 14 residues. The germline gives CDR1 LNHNV, CDR2 YYDKDF (reference sequence). The CDR3 sequence is CATSRGLGTYEQYF. The CDR3 DNA reads as TGTGCCACCAGCAGAGGACTAGGCACCTATGAGCAGTACTTC.

In this sample, this clonotype turned up a few times. This chain links TRBV7-2 with TRBJ1-2; D is possibly TRBD1 (5 bases). CDR3 length: 14 residues. Germline assignment: CDR1 SGHTA and CDR2 FQGNSA. V was trimmed by 4 bases and J by 7 bases, leaving 16 bases between them. The CDR3 bases are TGTGCCAGCAGCTCACCGCTTCGGGGCCGTGGCTACACCTTC. Its protein is CASSSPLRGRGYTF.